This T cell receptor beta chain appears in the sequencing data of a study of T cell responses to AZD1222 COVID-19 vaccine. Notes on the study in general: Two doses of AZD1222 preceded a rise in Spike-specific TCR breadth and depth. Just a handful of AZD1222 recipients tested seropositive at baseline. It should be noted that donors were predominantly white British and more often female, and clonal diversity was possibly underestimated. Repertoire sampling happened only post peak T cell response.

In germline, CDR1 is SEHNR, CDR2 FQNEAQ (reference sequence). This CDR3 has 15 amino acids. The V and J ends lost 3 bases and 3 bases, in that order; junction bases with no gene match: 7. Worth noting for this clone: Its cognate antigen is unknown.

The table came from immunoSEQ multiplex PCR; TCRdb's copy has only in-frame clones and leaves some out. This table has around 150,000 clones, around 90% appearing once. The chain couples TRBV7-9 to TRBJ2-7; TRBD2 agrees at 8 bases. The sequence was obtained from an adult in good health. The specimen comprised peripheral blood, sampled on day 0 of AZD1222 vaccination. The chain's CDR3 is CASSFGAGGNYEQYF. The CDR3, as DNA: TGTGCCAGCAGCTTCGGTGCGGGGGGTAACTACGAGCAGTACTTC.